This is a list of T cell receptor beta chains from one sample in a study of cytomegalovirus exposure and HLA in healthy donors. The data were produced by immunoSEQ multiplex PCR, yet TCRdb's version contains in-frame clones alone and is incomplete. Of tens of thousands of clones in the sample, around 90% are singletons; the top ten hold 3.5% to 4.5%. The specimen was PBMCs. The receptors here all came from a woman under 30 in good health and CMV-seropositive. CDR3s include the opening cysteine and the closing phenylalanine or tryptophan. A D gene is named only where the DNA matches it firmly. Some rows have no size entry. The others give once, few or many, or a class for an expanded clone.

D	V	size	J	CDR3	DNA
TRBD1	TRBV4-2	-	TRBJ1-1	CASSRGTAGTEAFF	TGTGCCAGCAGCCGTGGGACAGCCGGGACTGAAGCTTTCTTT
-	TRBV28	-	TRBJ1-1	CASSLKASGNTEAFF	TGTGCCAGCAGCTTGAAGGCCTCAGGGAACACTGAAGCTTTCTTT
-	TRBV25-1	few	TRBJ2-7	CASSDSGRVYEQYF	TGTGCCAGCAGTGATTCTGGCAGGGTCTACGAGCAGTACTTC
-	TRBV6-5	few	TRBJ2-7	CASSSGWEQYF	TGTGCCAGCAGTTCAGGTTGGGAGCAGTACTTC
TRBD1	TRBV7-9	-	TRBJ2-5	CASSPRSGKQGVVQETQYF	TGTGCCAGCAGCCCGCGTAGTGGGAAACAGGGGGTAGTCCAAGAGACCCAGTACTTC
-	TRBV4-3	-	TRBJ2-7	CASSQDTASSYEQYF	TGCGCCAGCAGCCAAGATACCGCCAGCTCCTACGAGCAGTACTTC
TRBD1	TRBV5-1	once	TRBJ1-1	CASSLKQGAGTEAFF	TGCGCCAGCAGCTTAAAACAGGGGGCGGGCACTGAAGCTTTCTTT
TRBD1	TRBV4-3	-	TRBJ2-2	CASSPLEGGGTGELFF	TGCGCCAGCAGCCCCCTGGAAGGGGGCGGTACCGGGGAGCTGTTTTTT
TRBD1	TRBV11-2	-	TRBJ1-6	CASSDSRDFGQGNSPLHF	TGTGCCAGCAGCGACTCCCGTGACTTTGGACAGGGGAATTCACCCCTCCACTTT
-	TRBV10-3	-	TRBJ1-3	CAISEVDRKVGNTIYF	TGTGCCATCAGCGAAGTCGACAGGAAGGTTGGAAACACCATATATTTT
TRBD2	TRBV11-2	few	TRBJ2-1	CASSLPGGAGYNEQFF	TGTGCCAGCAGCTTACCCGGGGGGGCTGGTTACAATGAGCAGTTCTTC
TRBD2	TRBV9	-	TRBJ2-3	CASSVAMGGYTDTQYF	TGTGCCAGCAGCGTAGCTATGGGGGGGTACACAGATACGCAGTATTTT
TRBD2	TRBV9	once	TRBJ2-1	CASSVSGLAAMPWGNEQFF	TGTGCCAGCAGCGTCTCTGGACTAGCGGCCATGCCTTGGGGCAATGAGCAGTTCTTC
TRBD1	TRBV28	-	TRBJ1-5	CASIMRGHVFRNSNQPQHF	TGTGCCAGCATTATGAGGGGGCACGTTTTCAGGAATAGCAATCAGCCCCAGCATTTT
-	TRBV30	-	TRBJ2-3	CAWSTMGDTQYF	TGTGCCTGGAGTACTATGGGAGATACGCAGTATTTT
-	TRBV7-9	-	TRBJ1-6	CASSLVGQGHSPLHF	TGTGCCAGCAGCTTAGTCGGCCAGGGCCATTCACCCCTCCACTTT
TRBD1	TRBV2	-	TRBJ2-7	CASRTLTGATYEQYF	TGTGCCAGCAGGACCCTGACAGGGGCGACCTACGAGCAGTACTTC
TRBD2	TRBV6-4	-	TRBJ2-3	CASSDSAGGATDTQYF	TGTGCCAGCAGTGACTCAGCGGGGGGGGCCACAGATACGCAGTATTTT
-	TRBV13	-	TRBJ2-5	CASSSWVGPERRGQETQYF	TGTGCCAGCAGCTCATGGGTAGGACCAGAAAGGAGAGGGCAAGAGACCCAGTACTTC
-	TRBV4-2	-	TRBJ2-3	CASSPPASGFVYF	TGTGCCAGCAGCCCGCCTGCATCGGGATTTGTGTATTTT
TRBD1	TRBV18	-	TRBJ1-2	CASSPAGTAIYGYTF	TGTGCCAGCTCACCAGCCGGGACAGCTATTTATGGCTACACCTTC
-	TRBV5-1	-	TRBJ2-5	CASSLARTGVQETQYF	TGCGCCAGCAGCTTGGCCCGGACGGGGGTCCAAGAGACCCAGTACTTC
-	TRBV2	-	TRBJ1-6	CASSGTAYNSPLHF	TGTGCCAGCAGTGGGACAGCCTATAATTCACCCCTCCACTTT
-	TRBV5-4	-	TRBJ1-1	CASRSPGHEAFF	TGTGCCAGCAGGTCCCCGGGTCATGAAGCTTTCTTT
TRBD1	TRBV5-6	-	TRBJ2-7	CASSTTQGFYHEQYF	TGTGCCAGCAGCACGACACAGGGGTTTTATCACGAGCAGTACTTC
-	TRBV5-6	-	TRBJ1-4	CASSSPGSPVTSNEKLFF	TGTGCCAGCAGCTCCCCCGGGAGCCCAGTGACCTCAAATGAAAAACTGTTTTTT
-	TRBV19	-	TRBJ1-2	CAGGGLDGYTF	TGTGCCGGCGGGGGGCTAGATGGCTACACCTTC
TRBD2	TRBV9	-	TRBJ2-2	CASSGGLGNTGELFF	TGTGCCAGCAGCGGCGGACTAGGGAACACCGGGGAGCTGTTTTTT
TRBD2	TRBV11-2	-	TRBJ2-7	CASSHYRGLAGGPSYEQYF	TGTGCCAGCAGCCACTATCGGGGACTAGCGGGAGGGCCGTCCTACGAGCAGTACTTC
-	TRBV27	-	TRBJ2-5	CASSLNRQETQYF	TGTGCCAGCAGTTTGAACAGACAAGAGACCCAGTACTTC
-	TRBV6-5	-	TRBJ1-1	CASSYSSNRANTEAFF	TGTGCCAGCAGTTACTCGAGTAACAGGGCCAACACTGAAGCTTTCTTT
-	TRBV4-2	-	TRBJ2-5	CASSQDFHQETQYF	TGTGCCAGCAGCCAAGACTTCCACCAAGAGACCCAGTACTTC
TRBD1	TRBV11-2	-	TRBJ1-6	CASSPRTGGFSPLHF	TGTGCCAGCAGCCCACGGACAGGGGGCTTCTCACCCCTCCACTTT
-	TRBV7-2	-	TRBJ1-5	CASSLVARGGGNQPQHF	TGTGCCAGCAGCTTAGTCGCGCGAGGAGGGGGCAATCAGCCCCAGCATTTT
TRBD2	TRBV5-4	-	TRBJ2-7	CASSRGGLGRSDEQYF	TGTGCCAGCAGCCGGGGGGGCTTGGGTCGGTCGGACGAGCAGTACTTC
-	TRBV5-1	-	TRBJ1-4	CASSAYRPTNEKLFF	TGCGCCAGCAGCGCCTACAGACCAACTAATGAAAAACTGTTTTTT
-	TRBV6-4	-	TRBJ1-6	CASSAQASNSPLHF	TGTGCCAGCAGTGCCCAGGCCAGTAATTCACCCCTCCACTTT
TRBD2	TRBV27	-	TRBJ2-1	CASSFGTSGHNEQFF	TGTGCCAGCAGTTTCGGGACTAGCGGCCACAATGAGCAGTTCTTC
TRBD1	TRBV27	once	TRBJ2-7	CASSKQGALYEQYF	TGTGCCAGCAGCAAACAGGGGGCCCTCTACGAGCAGTACTTC
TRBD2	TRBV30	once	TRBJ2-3	CAWSVRAGLGLNTQYF	TGTGCCTGGAGTGTACGGGCGGGACTAGGGTTAAATACGCAGTATTTT
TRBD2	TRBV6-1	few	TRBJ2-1	CASSESRGEPYNEQFF	TGTGCCAGCAGTGAAAGTCGGGGGGAACCCTACAATGAGCAGTTCTTC
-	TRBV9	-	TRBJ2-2	CASSSPGPSLNTGELFF	TGTGCCAGCAGCTCGCCAGGCCCAAGTTTGAACACCGGGGAGCTGTTTTTT
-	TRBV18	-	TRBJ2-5	CASSGETQYF	TGTGCCAGCTCGGGCGAGACCCAGTACTTC
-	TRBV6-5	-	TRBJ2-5	CASSFPERSGVTQYF	TGTGCCAGCAGTTTCCCGGAACGTAGCGGTGTGACCCAGTACTTC
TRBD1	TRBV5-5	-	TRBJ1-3	CASSTGTGFTSGNTIYF	TGTGCCAGCAGTACCGGGACAGGCTTTACCTCTGGAAACACCATATATTTT